Shown below are 24 T cell receptor beta chains from a single sample sequenced in a study of PD-1 blockade in classical Hodgkin lymphoma. Here immunoSEQ multiplex PCR was the method, and the copy in TCRdb shows in-frame clones only, minus some. Counted here are around 91,000 clones, around 90% occurring once; the ten biggest clones make up 22%. Following autologous stem cell transplantation, relapse occurred in every patient, and exposure to brentuximab vedotin varied. Source: peripheral blood mononuclear cells (PBMCs), taken at baseline. The source of these receptors is a human donor with classical Hodgkin lymphoma.

The V gene is TRBV6-1, the J gene TRBJ2-7; 7 bases are a match to TRBD2. The CDR3 sequence is 15 residues long. Germline trimming cut 2 bases from V and 4 bases from J; bases unmatched to any gene: 8. In germline, CDR1 is MNHNS, CDR2 SASEGT. DNA of the CDR3: TGTGCCAGCAGTGAACGCCGAGCGGGAAAGTACGAGCAGTACTTC. Translating it yields CASSERRAGKYEQYF.

The chain joins TRBV6-5 to TRBJ2-7; unclear D gene. V lost 0 bases to trimming and J lost 1 base, with 13 bases between them. Germline CDR1 reads MNHEY; CDR2 reads SVGAGI. CDR3 size: 16 residues. For the CDR3, the DNA is TGTGCCAGCAGTTACTCGGTCGAGGACGGATCCTACGAGCAGTACTTC. It codes for CASSYSVEDGSYEQYF.

The chain uses TRBV7-8 and TRBJ2-7; TRBD2 matches 9 bases. There are 15 residues in the CDR3. The trim removed 1 base at V and 4 bases at J, leaving 5 bases unmatched. CDR1 is SGHVS, CDR2 FQNEAQ, per germline. The CDR3 reads CASSLVSGSEYEQYF. The CDR3 DNA is TGTGCCAGCAGCTTAGTTAGCGGGAGTGAGTACGAGCAGTACTTC.

This clone has just one count. The CDR3 protein is CASSPNAQGVLGTQYF. The CDR3 DNA reads as TGTGCCAGCAGCCCAAACGCCCAGGGGGTATTGGGGACCCAGTACTTC. The chain employs TRBV7-2 and TRBJ2-5; the match to TRBD1 covers 7 bases. V was clipped by 5 bases and J by 7 bases; unmatched bases: 16. The CDR3 runs to 16 residues. Germline loops: CDR1 SGHTA, CDR2 FQGNSA. The variable domain in full, with the rest retrieved from reference TRBV7-2 and TRBJ2-5, is GAGVSQSPSNKVTEKGKDVELRCDPISGHTALYWYRQSLGQGLEFLIYFQGNSAPDKSGLPSDRFSAERTGGSVSTLTIQRTQQEDSAVYLCASSPNAQGVLGTQYFGPGTRLLVL.

This clone was recorded once. The chain has TRBV19 and TRBJ1-2; 12 bases map to TRBD1. CDR1 is LNHDA and CDR2 is SQIVND in the germline V gene (reference sequence). This CDR3 region has 16 residues. Trimming took 5 bases from V and 5 from J; bases not matched to a gene: 9. Written as DNA, the CDR3 is TGTGCCAGTAGTGCGGGACAGGGGGCGGAATTTTATGGCTACACCTTC. It yields the protein CASSAGQGAEFYGYTF.

This chain uses TRBV4-1 with TRBJ2-7; no clear D. The CDR3 length is 15 residues. Germline V gene lookup returns CDR1 MGHRA and CDR2 YSYEKL. V lost 0 bases to trimming and J lost 3 bases, with 12 bases between them. This chain's CDR3 is CASSQDARPNYEQYF. The CDR3, as DNA: TGCGCCAGCAGCCAAGATGCCAGGCCCAACTACGAGCAGTACTTC.

The chain has TRBV2 and TRBJ2-2; 14 bases agree with TRBD2. From germline, CDR1 is SNHLY and CDR2 FYNNEI. CDR3 length equals 16 residues. V lost 6 bases, J lost 4 bases, and 4 bases stayed unmatched. The CDR3 DNA is TGTGCCAGCAGCGGGACTAGCGGGAGTCGCACCGGGGAGCTGTTTTTT. The encoded protein is CASSGTSGSRTGELFF.

This rearrangement joins TRBV30 to TRBJ1-2, with 7 bases that match TRBD1. The length of the CDR3 is 18 residues. V shed 1 base and J 5 bases; nucleotides not matched to a gene: 19. The germline V gene encodes CDR1 GTSNPN and CDR2 SVGIG (reference sequence). The CDR3 nucleotides read TGTGCCTGGAGTGAGGGAAGTCCCAGGAAAAGACAGGGATATGGCTACACCTTC. This sequence encodes CAWSEGSPRKRQGYGYTF.

The V call is TRBV27, the J call TRBJ2-2; tentatively, D is TRBD1 or TRBD2 (6 bases each). Trimming cost V 3 bases and J 4 bases, with 15 bases left between them. This CDR3 contains 16 residues. The germline CDR1 and CDR2 sequences are MNHEY and SMNVEV (reference sequence). CDR3 in DNA: TGTGCCAGCAGTTTCCTACAGGGAGCGGGCACCGGGGAGCTGTTTTTT. This gives the protein CASSFLQGAGTGELFF.

The rearrangement uses TRBV21-1 and TRBJ2-7; TRBD2 reflects the table's D call only, with no check against the DNA. TRBV21-1 is termed a pseudogene. This CDR3 spans 20 amino acids. CDR3 in amino acids: CASSKEPPALGRSNYYEQYF. The CDR3 DNA sequence: TGTGCCAGCAGCAAAGAGCCCCCCGCGTTGGGGAGATCCAATTACTACGAGCAGTACTTC.

V is TRBV4-1 and J is TRBJ1-1; D unresolved. From germline, CDR1 is MGHRA and CDR2 YSYEKL. There are 12 residues in the CDR3. V dropped 4 bases and J dropped 9 bases, with 12 bases sitting between them. Here the CDR3 reads CASSLPPGKAFF. CDR3 DNA: TGCGCCAGCAGCCTCCCCCCGGGTAAAGCTTTCTTT.

V gene TRBV7-8 combines with J gene TRBJ2-1, with 12 bases aligning to TRBD2. Germline CDR1 reads SGHVS; CDR2 reads FQNEAQ. After removal of 5 bases from V and 8 bases from J, the junction contained 7 bases not matched to a gene. The CDR3 is 15 residues long. Written as DNA, the CDR3 is TGTGCCAGCAGCCCCTCGACTAGCGGGAGCCATGAGCAGTTCTTC. Translating gives CASSPSTSGSHEQFF.

The chain links TRBV7-6 to TRBJ2-7; 7 nucleotides agree with TRBD1. V trimming: 5 bases; J trimming: 5 bases; junction bases outside the gene matches: 12. This CDR3 comprises 15 residues. The germline CDR1 and CDR2 sequences are SGHVS and FNYEAQ. CDR3 sequence: CASSDNSGRGHEQYF. In DNA form, the CDR3 reads TGTGCCAGCAGCGACAATTCGGGAAGGGGGCACGAGCAGTACTTC. Full variable domain (remainder filled in from reference TRBV7-6 and TRBJ2-7): GAGVSQSPRYKVTKRGQDVALRCDPISGHVSLYWYRQALGQGPEFLTYFNYEAQQDKSGLPNDRFSAERPEGSISTLTIQRTEQRDSAMYRCASSDNSGRGHEQYFGPGTRLTVT.

The rearrangement uses TRBV5-1 and TRBJ2-7; 9 bases match TRBD1. V gave up 3 bases and J gave up 1 base; unmatched junction bases: 5. Germline V gene sequence: CDR1 SGHRS, CDR2 YFSETQ. The CDR3 extends over 15 amino acids. The CDR3 nucleotides are TGCGCCAGCAGCTCGCCGGGACAGGGTTCCTACGAGCAGTACTTC. The encoded protein is CASSSPGQGSYEQYF.

V and J are TRBV7-2 and TRBJ2-5, with TRBD2 as a possible D gene (6 bases). The V and J ends lost 5 bases and 1 base respectively, with 11 bases between them. This CDR3 is 14 amino acids long. Per the germline V gene, CDR1 is SGHTA and CDR2 is FQGNSA. CDR3 region: CASSLSGFQETQYF. CDR3 nucleotide sequence: TGTGCCAGCAGCCTCAGCGGGTTCCAAGAGACCCAGTACTTC.

The V call is TRBV19, the J call TRBJ2-2; 12 nucleotides align to TRBD1. The V gene's germline CDR1 is LNHDA and CDR2 SQIVND (reference sequence). This CDR3 is built from 15 residues. Unmatched junction bases numbered 6, after V lost 8 bases and J lost 5 bases. This CDR3 reads CASSGTGGRTGELFF. In nucleotides, the CDR3 is TGTGCCAGTTCCGGGACAGGGGGCCGGACCGGGGAGCTGTTTTTT.

This chain links TRBV5-6 with TRBJ2-2; no clear D gene. Germline V gene sequence: CDR1 SGHDT, CDR2 YYEEEE. The CDR3 covers 15 residues. With 0 bases removed from V and 2 bases from J, the gap between germline ends came to 8 bases. The chain's CDR3 is CASSLVNGNTGELFF. The CDR3 bases are TGTGCCAGCAGCTTGGTTAACGGAAACACCGGGGAGCTGTTTTTT. Full variable domain (rest looked up from reference TRBV5-6 and TRBJ2-2): DAGVTQSPTHLIKTRGQQVTLRCSPKSGHDTVSWYQQALGQGPQFIFQYYEEEERQRGNFPDRFSGHQFPNYSSELNVNALLLGDSALYLCASSLVNGNTGELFFGEGSRLTVL.

The chain combines TRBV25-1 with TRBJ2-5, with D maybe TRBD1 (5 bases). The CDR3 is 18 residues long. From germline, CDR1 is MGHDK and CDR2 SYGVNS. V was shortened by 3 bases and J by 5 bases, with 25 bases between the two germline ends. As DNA, the CDR3 is TGTGCCAGCAGTGATCCCCGAAATCATCAGGGTTTTCGGGAGACCCAGTACTTC. The encoded protein is CASSDPRNHQGFRETQYF. The entire variable domain, with the rest obtained from reference TRBV25-1 and TRBJ2-5, is as follows: EADIYQTPRYLVIGTGKKITLECSQTMGHDKMYWYQQDPGMELHLIHYSYGVNSTEKGDLSSESTVSRIRTEHFPLTLESARPSHTSQYLCASSDPRNHQGFRETQYFGPGTRLLVL.

The chain links TRBV6-1 to TRBJ2-1; 11 bases align to TRBD2. The germline V gene encodes CDR1 MNHNS and CDR2 SASEGT. The J segment lost 4 bases and the V segment lost 6 bases, leaving 5 bases of the junction unmatched. The CDR3 is 15 amino acids. The CDR3 DNA reads as TGTGCCAGCAGACCGGGACTAGCGGCTTACAATGAGCAGTTCTTC. This encodes CASRPGLAAYNEQFF.

The rearrangement links TRBV4-1 to TRBJ1-2; D is perhaps TRBD1 (6 bases). Per germline, CDR1 MGHRA and CDR2 YSYEKL. The CDR3 runs to 13 residues. Trimming stripped 1 base from V and 6 bases from J, with 9 bases between. The CDR3 DNA reads TGCGCCAGCAGCCAAGTTTCAGGGGATGGCTACACCTTC. Encoded protein: CASSQVSGDGYTF.

CDR3 sequence: CASSYFSGAIETQYF. The CDR3 DNA is TGTGCCAGCAGTTACTTTTCTGGGGCGATTGAGACCCAGTACTTC. The chain couples TRBV27 to TRBJ2-5, with a possible D match to TRBD1 (5 bases). Germline CDR1 is MNHEY and CDR2 is SMNVEV (reference sequence). V was cut by 4 bases and J by 5 bases, with 17 bases left in between. The CDR3 has 15 amino acids.

The chain uses TRBV7-2 and TRBJ1-5; unclear D gene. The ends were cut back, 7 bases at V and 2 bases at J, with 12 bases in the middle. The germline gives CDR1 SGHTA, CDR2 FQGNSA. The CDR3 totals 14 residues. DNA for the CDR3: TGTGCCAGCAACAACTTCGGCGGCAATCAGCCCCAGCATTTT. This translates into CASNNFGGNQPQHF.

The chain combines TRBV7-2 with TRBJ1-2; D is unclear. Germline CDR1 SGHTA, CDR2 FQGNSA. CDR3 length: 13 amino acids. The germline V and J ends were trimmed by 3 bases and 0 bases, with 5 bases remaining between them. The CDR3 bases are TGTGCCAGCAGCTTGCAGCCTAACTATGGCTACACCTTC. It translates to CASSLQPNYGYTF.

V usage is TRBV18 and J usage is TRBJ2-1; D is undetermined. The germline CDR1 and CDR2 sequences are KGHSH and LQKENI. Trimming cost V 3 bases and J 10 bases, with 7 bases left between them. The CDR3 consists of 11 residues. The chain's CDR3 is CASSPEWEQFF. CDR3 bases: TGTGCCAGCTCACCCGAGTGGGAGCAGTTCTTC.